A single sample gave rise to the 32 T cell receptor beta chains below, sequenced in a study of blood T cell repertoires in COVID-19. Some clones are missing from TCRdb's copy, which holds only in-frame ones; the method was immunoSEQ multiplex PCR. Of tens of thousands of clones in the sample, approximately 80% were seen once. Sequenced material: peripheral blood. The source is a woman aged 60-70 years with acute or convalescent COVID-19.

The chain employs TRBV9 and TRBJ1-2, with D unresolved. In germline, CDR1 is SGDLS, CDR2 YYNGEE. The germline V and J ends were trimmed by 4 bases and 8 bases, with 15 bases remaining between them. This CDR3 is built from 13 residues. CDR3 in amino acids: CASSPRWVGGYTF. DNA for the CDR3: TGTGCCAGCAGCCCCCGTTGGGTGGGCGGCTACACCTTC. The variable domain in full, completed from reference TRBV9 and TRBJ1-2, reads DSGVTQTPKHLITATGQRVTLRCSPRSGDLSVYWYQQSLDQGLQFLIQYYNGEERAKGNILERFSAQQFPDLHSELNLSSLELGDSALYFCASSPRWVGGYTFGSGTRLTVV.

The gene calls are TRBV6-5 and TRBJ1-5; no firm D call. The CDR3 extends over 13 amino acids. Deletions cut 8 bases from V and 3 bases from J, with 11 bases between. CDR1 MNHEY and CDR2 SVGAGI come from the germline V gene. The CDR3 nucleotides read TGTGCCAGCGGCGGTTTCCCCAATCAGCCCCAGCATTTT. Translated, it gives CASGGFPNQPQHF.

The chain employs TRBV27 and TRBJ1-1, with 8 bases aligning to TRBD1. The germline CDR1 and CDR2 sequences are MNHEY and SMNVEV (reference sequence). CDR3 length equals 16 residues. After removal of 7 bases from V and 4 bases from J, the junction contained 14 bases not matched to a gene. The CDR3: CASKSQGARESTEAFF. CDR3 nucleotides: TGTGCCAGCAAATCTCAGGGGGCGAGGGAAAGCACTGAAGCTTTCTTT.

The chain has TRBV6-5 and TRBJ2-2, with D perhaps matching TRBD2 (7 bases). Between the trimmed V and J ends, which lost 6 bases and 7 bases, there was a span of 15 bases. This CDR3 contains 14 residues. Per the germline V gene, CDR1 is MNHEY and CDR2 is SVGAGI. The CDR3 is CASSSRGGGGELFF. CDR3 bases: TGTGCCAGCAGCTCAAGGGGGGGAGGCGGGGAGCTGTTTTTT.

The chain recombines TRBV6-2 or TRBV6-3 with TRBJ2-7, with D hard to call. Germline V lookup: CDR1 MNHEY, CDR2 SVGEGT. CDR3 size: 11 residues. V lost 5 bases to trimming and J lost 7 bases, with 9 bases between them. Written as DNA, the CDR3 is TGTGCCAGCAGTAACCAGCGAGAGCAGTACTTC. Its protein product is CASSNQREQYF.

The rearrangement joins TRBV6-5 to TRBJ1-6, with unresolved D. The V gene's germline CDR1 is MNHEY and CDR2 SVGAGI. Deletions cut 4 bases from V and 3 bases from J, with 7 bases between. There are 14 residues in the CDR3. The CDR3 region is CASSSVDYNSPLHF. As DNA, the CDR3 is TGTGCCAGCAGTTCGGTAGACTATAATTCACCCCTCCACTTT.

This chain links TRBV5-1 with TRBJ2-7; no clear D. V lost 6 bases and J lost 1, with 14 bases in between. This CDR3 spans 14 amino acids. CDR1 is SGHRS and CDR2 is YFSETQ in the germline V gene. The CDR3 sequence is CASKSQTVSYEQYF. Here the CDR3 DNA reads TGCGCCAGCAAATCCCAGACTGTTTCCTACGAGCAGTACTTC.

The rearrangement joins TRBV19 to TRBJ1-2; maybe TRBD1 (5 bases). The V gene's germline CDR1 is LNHDA and CDR2 SQIVND (reference sequence). V was shortened by 7 bases and J by 3 bases, with 15 bases between the two germline ends. The CDR3 spans 14 residues. CDR3 sequence: CASKVRGEDYGYTF. The CDR3 DNA reads TGTGCCAGTAAAGTAAGGGGCGAAGACTATGGCTACACCTTC.

The V and J genes are TRBV27 and TRBJ1-3; D is unclear. Looked up from germline, CDR1 is MNHEY and CDR2 is SMNVEV (reference sequence). Trimming left V 3 bases short and J 0 bases short, with 3 bases between. The CDR3 has 13 residues. DNA of the CDR3: TGTGCCAGCAGTTTCCGCTCTGGAAACACCATATATTTT. Residues: CASSFRSGNTIYF.

The chain is built from TRBV12-3 or TRBV12-4 and TRBJ2-1; tentatively, D is TRBD1 (5 bases). Between the trimmed V and J ends, which lost 5 bases and 11 bases, there was a span of 10 bases. The CDR3 is 11 residues long. The CDR3 sequence is CASSGDRQQFF. The CDR3 DNA reads as TGTGCCAGCAGTGGAGACAGACAGCAGTTCTTC.

The genes are TRBV3-1 (or the pseudogene TRBV3-2) and TRBJ2-7; a possible D gene is TRBD1 (5 bases). Deletions cut 0 bases from V and 5 bases from J, with 11 bases between. From germline, CDR1 is LGHDT and CDR2 YNNKEL (reference sequence). CDR3 length: 14 residues. CDR3 amino acids: CASSQDLQVNEQYF. For the CDR3, the DNA is TGTGCCAGCAGCCAAGATCTACAGGTCAACGAGCAGTACTTC.

This clone is categorized as medium-sized. CDR3 amino acids: CASRIGKYGYTF. CDR3 nucleotides: TGTGCCAGCAGAATCGGGAAATATGGCTACACCTTC. The chain couples TRBV12-3 or TRBV12-4 to TRBJ1-2; D remains unclear. Deletions cut 6 bases from V and 5 bases from J, with 10 bases between. The CDR3 length is 12 residues.

By sample fraction, this clone is medium-sized. CDR3 sequence reads: CASSLAAGGLNEQFF. As DNA, the CDR3 is TGTGCCAGCAGCTTAGCGGCGGGGGGGCTTAATGAGCAGTTCTTC. V and J are TRBV13 and TRBJ2-1; 9 positions agree with TRBD2. The length of the CDR3 is 15 residues. The germline CDR1 and CDR2 sequences are PRHDT and FYEKMQ (reference sequence). Trimming cost V 1 base and J 7 bases; bases outside gene matches: 5.

The chain links TRBV10-3 to TRBJ2-2; 9 bases fit TRBD1. The CDR3 runs 16 residues. Germline V CDR1 and CDR2: ENHRY, SYGVKD. Trimming took 6 bases from V and 3 from J; bases not matched to a gene: 8. Here the CDR3 reads CAIRAGTGRDTGELFF. In nucleotides, the CDR3 is TGTGCCATCAGAGCCGGGACAGGGAGGGACACCGGGGAGCTGTTTTTT.

With respect to this clone: Just one base apart from a much larger clone, this may be a read error. The sample has other DNA sequences that encode this CDR3 too. The CDR3 nucleotides are TGTGCCATCAGTGGGGGGGACAGGGATGGGGGAGATACGCAGTATTTT. Translated, it gives CAISGGDRDGGDTQYF. The chain has TRBV10-3 and TRBJ2-3, with 9 bases that match TRBD1. This CDR3 has 16 residues. Losses at the gene ends were 4 bases for V and 5 bases for J; bases not matched to a gene: 10. Germline CDR1 is ENHRY and CDR2 is SYGVKD.

The chain recombines TRBV10-3 with TRBJ1-1; D is perhaps TRBD1 (5 bases). This CDR3 comprises 13 residues. Germline loops: CDR1 ENHRY, CDR2 SYGVKD. Deletions cut 4 bases from V and 1 base from J, with 7 bases between. CDR3 sequence (DNA): TGTGCCATCAGTGTTAGGGGGAACACTGAAGCTTTCTTT. Protein product: CAISVRGNTEAFF.

The genes are TRBV6-5 and TRBJ1-2; 8 positions agree with TRBD1. Germline CDR1 MNHEY, CDR2 SVGAGI. The CDR3 sequence is 14 residues long. V lost 8 bases to trimming and J lost 4 bases; unmatched junction nucleotides: 9. The CDR3 coding sequence is TGTGCCAGCGGTTGGGACAGGAAGGGCTATGGCTACACCTTC. The encoded protein is CASGWDRKGYGYTF.

This clone was counted once. The chain has TRBV20-1 and TRBJ1-1; 8 nucleotides match TRBD1. V shed 6 bases and J 11 bases; nucleotides not matched to a gene: 8. The length of the CDR3 is 11 residues. CDR1 and CDR2 from the germline V gene are DFQATT and SNEGSKA (reference sequence). This chain's CDR3 is CSANGQGKAFF. The CDR3 region has the DNA TGCAGTGCCAACGGACAGGGAAAGGCTTTCTTT.

This chain connects TRBV9 to TRBJ1-6; 10 bases align to TRBD1. The CDR3 contains 15 residues. J lost 10 bases, V lost 1 base, and 5 bases had no gene match. Looked up from germline, CDR1 is SGDLS and CDR2 is YYNGEE. This CDR3 is CASSVFDRGQSPLHF. The CDR3 DNA reads TGTGCCAGCAGCGTATTTGACAGGGGGCAGTCACCCCTCCACTTT.

V is TRBV2 and J is TRBJ1-4, with TRBD1 matching over 9 bases. J gave up 6 bases and V 6 bases, and 8 bases lay outside the gene matches. The CDR3 length is 15 residues. From germline, CDR1 is SNHLY and CDR2 FYNNEI. For the CDR3, the DNA is TGTGCCAGCAGGAAATTGAGACAGGGGGATGAAAAACTGTTTTTT. It encodes CASRKLRQGDEKLFF.

This clone appeared a few times. This chain uses TRBV5-1 with TRBJ2-3, with D perhaps matching TRBD2 (6 bases). This CDR3 spans 14 amino acids. Germline CDR1 and CDR2: SGHRS and YFSETQ. V was clipped by 7 bases and J by 0 bases, with 12 bases between them. CDR3 residues: CASRGGVSTDTQYF. CDR3 in DNA: TGCGCCAGCCGCGGCGGGGTGAGCACAGATACGCAGTATTTT.

The V and J genes are TRBV30 and TRBJ1-4; possible D gene TRBD1, 5 bases. The germline V gene has CDR1 GTSNPN and CDR2 SVGIG (reference sequence). V lost 0 bases and J 8 bases, leaving 16 bases between the germline ends. The CDR3 has 15 amino acids. CDR3: CAWSVISSGREKLFF. The DNA for the CDR3 is TGTGCCTGGAGTGTAATTTCATCAGGGCGCGAAAAACTGTTTTTT.

The chain carries TRBV2 and TRBJ1-6; 7 nucleotides align to TRBD1. Germline CDR1 is SNHLY and CDR2 is FYNNEI. There are 14 residues in the CDR3. J was trimmed by 5 bases and V by 9 bases; bases with no gene match: 7. CDR3 DNA sequence: TGTGCCAGAGGAACCGGGACAGATAATTCACCCCTCCACTTT. This codes for CARGTGTDNSPLHF. The full variable domain, its missing parts supplied by reference TRBV2 and TRBJ1-6, is EPEVTQTPSHQVTQMGQEVILRCVPISNHLYFYWYRQILGQKVEFLVSFYNNEISEKSEIFDDQFSVERPDGSNFTLKIRSTKLEDSAMYFCARGTGTDNSPLHFGNGTRLTVT.

J is TRBJ2-1 and V is TRBV7-9; 7 bases fit TRBD1. This CDR3 comprises 14 residues. V dropped 5 bases and J dropped 5; count of bases not matched to a gene: 6. CDR1 and CDR2 (germline): SEHNR, FQNEAQ (reference sequence). CDR3: CASSAFTGDNEQFF. In nucleotides, the CDR3 is TGTGCCAGCAGCGCATTTACAGGGGACAATGAGCAGTTCTTC.

This sequence joins TRBV28 and TRBJ2-5; no firm D call. The CDR3 is 14 residues long. CDR1 and CDR2 from the germline V gene are MDHEN and SYDVKM. V dropped 2 bases and J dropped 1 base, with 8 bases sitting between them. CDR3 sequence (DNA): TGTGCCAGCAGTTTAGAGAACAGCCAAGAGACCCAGTACTTC. Residues: CASSLENSQETQYF.

This chain joins TRBV7-2 and TRBJ2-5; D possibly corresponds to TRBD1 (5 bases). Trimming removed 6 bases at V and 0 bases at J, with 8 bases between. This CDR3 contains 13 residues. The germline CDR1 and CDR2 sequences are SGHTA and FQGNSA. CDR3 DNA: TGTGCCAGCAGTCGGACATACCAAGAGACCCAGTACTTC. This translates into CASSRTYQETQYF.

The V and J genes are TRBV24-1 and TRBJ2-2; 9 bases map to TRBD1. The CDR3 runs 16 residues. J was trimmed by 1 base and V by 9 bases; bases with no gene match: 8. The V gene's germline CDR1 is KGHDR and CDR2 SFDVKD. This CDR3 reads CATSPGQGRNTGELFF. The CDR3, as DNA: TGTGCCACCTCACCCGGACAGGGGAGGAACACCGGGGAGCTGTTTTTT.

This chain connects TRBV28 to TRBJ1-2, with 10 nucleotides matching TRBD1. In germline, CDR1 is MDHEN, CDR2 SYDVKM. This CDR3 contains 14 residues. J was trimmed by 3 bases and V by 3 bases; bases with no gene match: 1. Written as DNA, the CDR3 is TGTGCCAGCAGTTTGACAGGGGGCTACTATGGCTACACCTTC. Its translation: CASSLTGGYYGYTF.

The genes are TRBV18 and TRBJ1-2, with D maybe TRBD1 (6 bases). Germline CDR1 and CDR2: KGHSH and LQKENI. V dropped 11 bases and J dropped 1 base, with 20 bases sitting between them. CDR3 length: 15 amino acids. CDR3: CAGRLTGKGNYGYTF. CDR3 DNA: TGTGCCGGCCGATTAACAGGGAAGGGTAACTATGGCTACACCTTC.

The CDR3 reads CAISEGLAGNYEQYF. The CDR3 DNA is TGTGCCATCAGTGAGGGGCTAGCGGGGAACTACGAGCAGTACTTC. The chain employs TRBV10-3 and TRBJ2-7; 9 bases agree with TRBD2. V lost 2 bases to trimming and J lost 3 bases; unmatched junction nucleotides: 5. CDR3 length: 15 amino acids. Germline V lookup: CDR1 ENHRY, CDR2 SYGVKD.

The chain couples TRBV6-1 to TRBJ1-2, with D maybe TRBD1 (5 bases). This CDR3 is built from 13 residues. V gave up 3 bases and J gave up 6 bases, with 11 bases separating them. Germline V CDR1 and CDR2: MNHNS, SASEGT. As DNA, the CDR3 is TGTGCCAGCAGTGATTGGGGGGGGGATGGCTACACCTTC. Translating it yields CASSDWGGDGYTF.

The V call is TRBV10-2, the J call TRBJ2-1; weak D call: TRBD2 (6 bases). The CDR3 runs to 16 residues. Germline lookup yields CDR1 WSHSY and CDR2 SAAADI. V lost 4 bases to trimming and J lost 10 bases, with 23 bases between them. CDR3 in amino acids: CASSGGLAGRGREQFF. The CDR3 DNA is TGCGCCAGCAGTGGGGGGTTGGCGGGGCGGGGCCGCGAGCAGTTCTTC.